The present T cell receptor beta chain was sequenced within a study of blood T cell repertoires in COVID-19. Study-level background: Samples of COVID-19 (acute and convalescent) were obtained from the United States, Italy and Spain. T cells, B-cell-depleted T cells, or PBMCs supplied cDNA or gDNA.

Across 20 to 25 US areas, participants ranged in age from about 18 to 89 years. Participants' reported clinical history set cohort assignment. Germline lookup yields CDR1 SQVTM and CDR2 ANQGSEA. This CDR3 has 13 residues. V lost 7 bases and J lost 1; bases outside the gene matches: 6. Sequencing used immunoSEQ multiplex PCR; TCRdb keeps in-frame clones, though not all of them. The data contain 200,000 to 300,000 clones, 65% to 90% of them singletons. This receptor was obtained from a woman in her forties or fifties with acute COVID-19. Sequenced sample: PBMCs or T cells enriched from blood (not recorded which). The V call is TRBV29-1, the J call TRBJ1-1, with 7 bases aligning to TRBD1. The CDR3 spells CSATGTENTEAFF. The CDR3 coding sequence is TGCAGCGCGACCGGGACAGAGAACACTGAAGCTTTCTTT.